This T cell receptor beta chain was identified during a study of metastatic and nonmetastatic thyroid tumors. Overall study: A comparison of repertoires was made across blood and tumor or nodule tissue from malignant and benign thyroid patients. Study-wide points: Reports indicated that malignant thyroid tumors showed significantly higher TCR beta diversity than benign nodules did, in blood and tumor.

As processed by the authors: Building a distant-metastasis classifier for papillary thyroid cancer drew on CDR3 differences across clinicopathological groups. TCRdb re-called clones via MiXCR from the PCR reads. TCRdb assigned the V and J calls; the authors' analysis was not used. The data hold about 7,800 clones, with 25% to 30% observed a single time. This clone is labeled medium-sized. Its antigen is unidentified. Every patient was untreated before thyroid surgery. The CDR3 runs 16 residues. Trimming removed 2 bases at V and 0 bases at J, with 11 bases between. In germline, CDR1 is DFQATT, CDR2 SNEGSKA (reference sequence).

This clonotype was obtained from a female donor with papillary thyroid cancer or a benign thyroid nodule (not recorded which). Some clones in this sample may be carry-over from other donors' samples. Sequencing was carried out using tumor tissue. J is TRBJ2-6 and V is TRBV20-1; D is undetermined. CDR3 region: CSARPFSDSGANVLTF. The DNA of the CDR3 is TGCAGTGCTAGACCCTTCTCAGACTCTGGGGCCAACGTCCTGACTTTC.